The sequence of this TCR beta chain was determined in a study of cytomegalovirus exposure and HLA in healthy donors. PCR amplification relied on 60 Vbeta primers (plus 13 Jbeta primers). The assay was immunoSEQ multiplex PCR, and TCRdb's table has in-frame clones only and misses some. The repertoire holds some 150,000 clones, roughly 73% seen once, with about 3.1% in the top ten. Germline V lookup: CDR1 SGDLS, CDR2 YYNGEE. Trimming stripped 0 bases from V and 0 bases from J, with 15 bases between. The CDR3 has 17 amino acids. This sequence originates from a man aged 35 to 55 in good health and CMV-seronegative. Specimen: PBMCs. This chain uses TRBV9 with TRBJ1-2; D ambiguous. The CDR3 region has the DNA TGTGCCAGCAGCGTAGCTCACAAGGGAGAGACTAACTATGGCTACACCTTC. Amino acids: CASSVAHKGETNYGYTF.